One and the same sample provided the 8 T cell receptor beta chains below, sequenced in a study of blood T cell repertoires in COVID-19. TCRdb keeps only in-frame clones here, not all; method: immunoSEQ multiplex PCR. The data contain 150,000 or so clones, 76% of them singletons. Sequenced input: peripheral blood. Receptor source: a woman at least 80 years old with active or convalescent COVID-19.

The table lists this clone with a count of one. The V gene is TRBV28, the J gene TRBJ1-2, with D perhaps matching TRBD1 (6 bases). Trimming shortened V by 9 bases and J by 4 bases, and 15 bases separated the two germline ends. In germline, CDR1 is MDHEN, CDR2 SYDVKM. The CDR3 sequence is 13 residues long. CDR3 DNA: TGTGCCAGTTCTAATCAGGGGCTCTATGGCTACACCTTC. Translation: CASSNQGLYGYTF.

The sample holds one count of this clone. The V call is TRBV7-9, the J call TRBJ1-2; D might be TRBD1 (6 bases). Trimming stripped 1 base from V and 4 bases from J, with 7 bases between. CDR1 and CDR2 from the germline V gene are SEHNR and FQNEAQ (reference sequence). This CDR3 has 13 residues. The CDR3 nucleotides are TGTGCCAGCAGCTTAGGACAGGTCTATGGCTACACCTTC. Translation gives CASSLGQVYGYTF.

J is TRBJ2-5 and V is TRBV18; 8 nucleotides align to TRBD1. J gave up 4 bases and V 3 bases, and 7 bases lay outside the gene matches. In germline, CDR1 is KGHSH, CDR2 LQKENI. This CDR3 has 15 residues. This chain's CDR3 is CASSPKGDRGETQYF. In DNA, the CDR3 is TGTGCCAGCTCACCTAAGGGAGACAGGGGAGAGACCCAGTACTTC.

The CDR3 sequence is CASSPIAGSSYNEQFF. In nucleotides, the CDR3 is TGTGCCAGCAGCCCCATAGCGGGGAGCTCCTACAATGAGCAGTTCTTC. This chain connects TRBV28 to TRBJ2-1; TRBD2 aligns across 8 bases. V lost 6 bases, J lost 0 bases, and 7 bases stayed unmatched. This CDR3 is 16 amino acids long. CDR1 is MDHEN, CDR2 SYDVKM, per germline.

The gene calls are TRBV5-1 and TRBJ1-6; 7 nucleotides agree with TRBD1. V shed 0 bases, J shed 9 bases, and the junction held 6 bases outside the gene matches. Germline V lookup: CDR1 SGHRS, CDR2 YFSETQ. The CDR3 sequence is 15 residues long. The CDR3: CASSLAAGGASPLHF. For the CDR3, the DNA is TGCGCCAGCAGCTTGGCGGCAGGGGGTGCTTCACCCCTCCACTTT.

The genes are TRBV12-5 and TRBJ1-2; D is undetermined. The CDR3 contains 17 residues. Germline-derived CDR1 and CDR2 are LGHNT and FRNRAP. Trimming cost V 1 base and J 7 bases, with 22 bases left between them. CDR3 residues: CASGLGPSRVWRSGYTF. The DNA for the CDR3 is TGTGCTAGTGGTTTGGGTCCCTCGAGGGTTTGGCGCAGTGGCTACACCTTC.

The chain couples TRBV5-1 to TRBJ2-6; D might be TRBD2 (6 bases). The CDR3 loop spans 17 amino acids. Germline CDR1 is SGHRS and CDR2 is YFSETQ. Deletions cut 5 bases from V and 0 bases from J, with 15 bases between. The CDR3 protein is CASRTGGTLSGANVLTF. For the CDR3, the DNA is TGCGCCAGCAGAACCGGAGGGACTCTCTCTGGGGCCAACGTCCTGACTTTC. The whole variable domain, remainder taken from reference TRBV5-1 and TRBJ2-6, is KAGVTQTPRYLIKTRGQQVTLSCSPISGHRSVSWYQQTPGQGLQFLFEYFSETQRNKGNFPGRFSGRQFSNSRSEMNVSTLELGDSALYLCASRTGGTLSGANVLTFGAGSRLTVL.

The CDR3, as DNA: TGTGCCAGCAGCCTCACTGGGACAGGGATAGATACGCAGTATTTT. Its translation is CASSLTGTGIDTQYF. J is TRBJ2-3 and V is TRBV2; 9 bases agree with TRBD1. CDR1 and CDR2 from the germline V gene are SNHLY and FYNNEI. Germline trimming cut 6 bases from V and 5 bases from J; bases unmatched to any gene: 9. This CDR3 comprises 15 residues.